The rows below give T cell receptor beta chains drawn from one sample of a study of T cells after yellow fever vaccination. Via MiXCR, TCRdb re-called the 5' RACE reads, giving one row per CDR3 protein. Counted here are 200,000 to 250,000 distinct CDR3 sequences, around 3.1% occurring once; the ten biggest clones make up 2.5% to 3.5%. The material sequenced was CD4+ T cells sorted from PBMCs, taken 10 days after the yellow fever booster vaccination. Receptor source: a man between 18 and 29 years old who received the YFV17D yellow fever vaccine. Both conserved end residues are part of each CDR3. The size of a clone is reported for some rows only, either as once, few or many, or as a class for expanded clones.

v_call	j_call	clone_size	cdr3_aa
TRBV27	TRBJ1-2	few	CASSKNYDRALYGYTF
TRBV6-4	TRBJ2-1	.	CASRSGGSYNEQFF
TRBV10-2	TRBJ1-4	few	CASSDLQGSNEKLFF
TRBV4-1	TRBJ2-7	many	CASSPSGTGSSYEQYF
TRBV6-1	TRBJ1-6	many	CASIEAGGTYNSPLHF
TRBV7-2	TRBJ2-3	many	CASSLMGLLSTDTQYF
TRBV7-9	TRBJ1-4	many	CASSLPTGGNNEKLFF
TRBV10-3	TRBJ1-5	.	CAISEFEGSNQPQHF
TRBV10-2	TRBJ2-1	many	CASSDVVGGRNEQFF
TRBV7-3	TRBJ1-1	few	CASSQAGGGTEAFF
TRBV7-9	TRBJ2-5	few	CASSGRQGWETQYF
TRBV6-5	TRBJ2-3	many	CASSYQDRVGTDTQYF
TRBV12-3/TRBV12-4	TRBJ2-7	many	CASRGFYEQYF
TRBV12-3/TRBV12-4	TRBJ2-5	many	CASSLVLSVPPHTQYF